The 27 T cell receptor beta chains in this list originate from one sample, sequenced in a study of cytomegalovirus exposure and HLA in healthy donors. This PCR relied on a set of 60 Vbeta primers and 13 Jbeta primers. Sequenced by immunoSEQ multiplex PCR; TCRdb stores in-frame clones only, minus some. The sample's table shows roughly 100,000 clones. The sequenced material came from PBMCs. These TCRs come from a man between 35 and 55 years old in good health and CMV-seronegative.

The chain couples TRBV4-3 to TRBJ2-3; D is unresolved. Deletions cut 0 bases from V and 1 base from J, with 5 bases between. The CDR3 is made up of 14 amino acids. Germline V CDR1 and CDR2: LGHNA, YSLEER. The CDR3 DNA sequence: TGCGCCAGCAGCCAAGATGAGGGCACAGATACGCAGTATTTT. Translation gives CASSQDEGTDTQYF.

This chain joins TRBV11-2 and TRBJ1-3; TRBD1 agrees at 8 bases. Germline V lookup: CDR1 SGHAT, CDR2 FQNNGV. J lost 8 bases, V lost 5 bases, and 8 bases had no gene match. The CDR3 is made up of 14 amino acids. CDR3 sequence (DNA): TGTGCCAGCAGCCCTCGACAGGGGTGGTACACCATATATTTT. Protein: CASSPRQGWYTIYF.

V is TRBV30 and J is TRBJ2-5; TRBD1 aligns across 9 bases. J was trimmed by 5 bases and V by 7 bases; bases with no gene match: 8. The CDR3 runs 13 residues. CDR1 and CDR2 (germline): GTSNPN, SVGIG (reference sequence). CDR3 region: CALQTGGRETQYF. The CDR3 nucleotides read TGTGCCTTACAAACAGGGGGCCGGGAGACCCAGTACTTC. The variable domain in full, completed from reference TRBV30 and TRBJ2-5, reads SQTIHQWPATLVQPVGSPLSLECTVEGTSNPNLYWYRQAAGRGLQLLFYSVGIGQISSEVPQNLSASRPQDRQFILSSKKLLLSDSGFYLCALQTGGRETQYFGPGTRLLVL.

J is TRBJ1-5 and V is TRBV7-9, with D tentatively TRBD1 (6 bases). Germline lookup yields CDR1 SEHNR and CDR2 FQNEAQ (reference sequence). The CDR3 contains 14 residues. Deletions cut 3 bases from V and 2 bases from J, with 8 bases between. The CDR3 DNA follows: TGTGCCAGCAGCTTGGACAGCCGCAATCAGCCCCAGCATTTT. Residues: CASSLDSRNQPQHF.

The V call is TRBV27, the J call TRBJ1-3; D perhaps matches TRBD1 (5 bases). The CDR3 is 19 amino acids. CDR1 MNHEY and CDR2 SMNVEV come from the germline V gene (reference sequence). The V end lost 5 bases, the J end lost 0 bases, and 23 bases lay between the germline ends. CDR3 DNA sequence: TGTGCCAGCAGTCTCTTTGGGCGACCGACAGCATTCTCTGGAAACACCATATATTTT. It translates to CASSLFGRPTAFSGNTIYF.

CDR3 DNA: TGTGCCAGTAGTCCGAGACAGAAAGAGACCCAGTACTTC. Encoded protein: CASSPRQKETQYF. The chain couples TRBV19 to TRBJ2-5, with D tentatively TRBD1 (5 bases). V was trimmed by 5 bases and J by 3 bases, leaving 10 bases between them. CDR1 is LNHDA, CDR2 SQIVND, per germline (reference sequence). CDR3 length: 13 residues.

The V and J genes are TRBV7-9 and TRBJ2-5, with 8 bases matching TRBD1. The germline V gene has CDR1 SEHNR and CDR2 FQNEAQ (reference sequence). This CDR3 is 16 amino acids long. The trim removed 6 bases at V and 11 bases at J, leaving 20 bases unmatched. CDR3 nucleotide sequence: TGTGCCAGCAGTCCAACCCCCGGGACAGGATCGGGTGAGCAGTACTTC. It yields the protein CASSPTPGTGSGEQYF. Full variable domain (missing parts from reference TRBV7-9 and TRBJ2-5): DTGVSQNPRHKITKRGQNVTFRCDPISEHNRLYWYRQTLGQGPEFLTYFQNEAQLEKSRLLSDRFSAERPKGSFSTLEIQRTEQGDSAMYLCASSPTPGTGSGEQYFGPGTRLLVL.

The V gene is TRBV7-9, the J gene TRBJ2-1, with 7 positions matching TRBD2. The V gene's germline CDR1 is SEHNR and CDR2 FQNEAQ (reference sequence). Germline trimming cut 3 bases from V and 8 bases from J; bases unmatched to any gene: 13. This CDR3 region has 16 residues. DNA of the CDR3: TGTGCCAGCAGCTTCTCCGGGGCCCGGGGAGGGCATGAGCAGTTCTTC. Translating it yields CASSFSGARGGHEQFF.

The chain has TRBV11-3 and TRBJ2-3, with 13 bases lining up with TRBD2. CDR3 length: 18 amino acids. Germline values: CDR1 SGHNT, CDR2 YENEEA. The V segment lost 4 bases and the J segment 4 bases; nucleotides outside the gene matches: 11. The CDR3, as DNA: TGTGCCAGCAGCTCCCAGAAAACTAGCGGGGGGGCGGCAGATACGCAGTATTTT. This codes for CASSSQKTSGGAADTQYF.

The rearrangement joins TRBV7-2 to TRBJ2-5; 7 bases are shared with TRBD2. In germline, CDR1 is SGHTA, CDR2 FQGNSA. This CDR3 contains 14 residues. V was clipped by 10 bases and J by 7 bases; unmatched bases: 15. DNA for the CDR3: TGTGCCACCCGCCTGACTAGCATCTCTGGGACCCAGTACTTC. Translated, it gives CATRLTSISGTQYF.

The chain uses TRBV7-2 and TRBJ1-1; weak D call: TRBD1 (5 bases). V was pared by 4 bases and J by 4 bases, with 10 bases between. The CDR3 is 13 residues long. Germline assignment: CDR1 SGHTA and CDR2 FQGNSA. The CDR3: CASSSVGGTEAFF. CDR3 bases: TGTGCCAGCAGCTCAGTCGGGGGCACTGAAGCTTTCTTT.

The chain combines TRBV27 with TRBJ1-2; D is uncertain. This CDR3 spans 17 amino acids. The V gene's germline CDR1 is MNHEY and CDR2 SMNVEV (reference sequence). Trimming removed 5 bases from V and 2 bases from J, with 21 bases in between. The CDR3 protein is CASSPHRPDLLNYGYTF. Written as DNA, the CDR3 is TGTGCCAGCAGTCCCCACCGCCCGGACTTGCTCAACTATGGCTACACCTTC.

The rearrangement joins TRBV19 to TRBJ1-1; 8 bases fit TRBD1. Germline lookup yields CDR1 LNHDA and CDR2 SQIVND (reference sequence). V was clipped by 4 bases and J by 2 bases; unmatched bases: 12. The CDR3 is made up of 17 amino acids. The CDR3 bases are TGTGCCAGTAGTAACCCCGGGCAGGGGGCGGGAAACACTGAAGCTTTCTTT. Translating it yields CASSNPGQGAGNTEAFF.

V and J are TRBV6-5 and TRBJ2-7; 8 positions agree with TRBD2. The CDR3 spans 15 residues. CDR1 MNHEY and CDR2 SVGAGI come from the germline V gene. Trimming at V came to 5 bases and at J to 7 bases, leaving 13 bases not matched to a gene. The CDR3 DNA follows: TGTGCCAGCAGTCCCGGGGGAGCGGGGGTCCTGGAGCAGTACTTC. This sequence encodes CASSPGGAGVLEQYF.

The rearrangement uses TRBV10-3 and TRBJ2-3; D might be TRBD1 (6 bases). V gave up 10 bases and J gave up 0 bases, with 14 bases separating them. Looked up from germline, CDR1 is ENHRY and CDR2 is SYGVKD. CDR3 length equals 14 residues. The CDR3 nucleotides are TGTGCCACCGAGGGGGACCCTAGCACAGATACGCAGTATTTT. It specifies CATEGDPSTDTQYF.

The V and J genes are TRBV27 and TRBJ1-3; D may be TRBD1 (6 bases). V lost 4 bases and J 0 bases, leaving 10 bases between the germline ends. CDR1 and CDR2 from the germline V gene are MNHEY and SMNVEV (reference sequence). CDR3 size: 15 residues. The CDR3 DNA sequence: TGTGCCAGCAGTTCCGGGACAACCTCTGGAAACACCATATATTTT. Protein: CASSSGTTSGNTIYF.

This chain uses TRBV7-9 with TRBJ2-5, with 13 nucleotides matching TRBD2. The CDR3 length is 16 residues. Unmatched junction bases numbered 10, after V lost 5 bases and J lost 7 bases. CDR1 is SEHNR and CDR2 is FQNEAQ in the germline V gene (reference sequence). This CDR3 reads CASSPTSGGLIGTQYF. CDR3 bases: TGTGCCAGCAGCCCGACTAGCGGGGGGCTCATTGGGACCCAGTACTTC. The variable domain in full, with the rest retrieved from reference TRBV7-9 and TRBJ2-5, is DTGVSQNPRHKITKRGQNVTFRCDPISEHNRLYWYRQTLGQGPEFLTYFQNEAQLEKSRLLSDRFSAERPKGSFSTLEIQRTEQGDSAMYLCASSPTSGGLIGTQYFGPGTRLLVL.

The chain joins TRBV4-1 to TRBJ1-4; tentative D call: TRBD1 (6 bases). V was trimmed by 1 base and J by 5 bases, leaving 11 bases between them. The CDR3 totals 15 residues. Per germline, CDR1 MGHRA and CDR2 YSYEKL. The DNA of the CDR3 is TGCGCCAGCAGCCAAGGGGGGGGCGCAAATGAAAAACTGTTTTTT. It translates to CASSQGGGANEKLFF.

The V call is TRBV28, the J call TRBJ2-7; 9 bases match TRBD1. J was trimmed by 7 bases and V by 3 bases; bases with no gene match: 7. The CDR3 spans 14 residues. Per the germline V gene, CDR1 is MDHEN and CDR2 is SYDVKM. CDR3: CASSLAQGAGEQYF. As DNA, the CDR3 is TGTGCCAGCAGTTTGGCACAGGGGGCCGGGGAGCAGTACTTC. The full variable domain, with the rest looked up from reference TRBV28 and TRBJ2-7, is DVKVTQSSRYLVKRTGEKVFLECVQDMDHENMFWYRQDPGLGLRLIYFSYDVKMKEKGDIPEGYSVSREKKERFSLILESASTNQTSMYLCASSLAQGAGEQYFGPGTRLTVT.

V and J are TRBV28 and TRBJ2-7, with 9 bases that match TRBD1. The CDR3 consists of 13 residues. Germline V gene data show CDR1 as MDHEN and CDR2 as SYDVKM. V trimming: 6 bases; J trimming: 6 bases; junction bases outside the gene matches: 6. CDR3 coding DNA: TGTGCCAGCAGCGGGACAGGGCATACCGAGCAGTACTTC. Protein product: CASSGTGHTEQYF.

The CDR3 nucleotides are TGTGCCAGCAGCTTTTCTTTCTATGGCTACACCTTC. Its protein is CASSFSFYGYTF. The chain combines TRBV5-6 with TRBJ1-2, with unresolved D. Per the germline V gene, CDR1 is SGHDT and CDR2 is YYEEEE. CDR3 length equals 12 residues. The germline V and J ends were trimmed by 2 bases and 4 bases, with 6 bases remaining between them.

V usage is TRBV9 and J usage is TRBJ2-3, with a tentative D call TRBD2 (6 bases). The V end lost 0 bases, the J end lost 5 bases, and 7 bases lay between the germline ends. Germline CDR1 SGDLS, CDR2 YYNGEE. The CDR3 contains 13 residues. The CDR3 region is CASSVAGVDTQYF. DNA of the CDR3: TGTGCCAGCAGCGTAGCGGGAGTAGATACGCAGTATTTT.

The CDR3 loop is CASSLLGGGLTDTQYF. The CDR3, as DNA: TGTGCCAGCAGTTTATTAGGCGGGGGGCTAACAGATACGCAGTATTTT. The rearrangement uses TRBV27 and TRBJ2-3; 8 bases fit TRBD2. Per germline, CDR1 MNHEY and CDR2 SMNVEV (reference sequence). This CDR3 contains 16 residues. V lost 1 base, J lost 3 bases, and 6 bases stayed unmatched.

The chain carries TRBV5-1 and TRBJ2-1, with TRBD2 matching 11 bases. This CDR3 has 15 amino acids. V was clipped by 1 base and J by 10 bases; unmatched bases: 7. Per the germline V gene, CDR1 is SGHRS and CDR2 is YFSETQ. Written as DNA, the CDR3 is TGCGCCAGCAGCTTGCAACTAGCGGGAGTCGGGGAGCAGTTCTTC. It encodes CASSLQLAGVGEQFF.

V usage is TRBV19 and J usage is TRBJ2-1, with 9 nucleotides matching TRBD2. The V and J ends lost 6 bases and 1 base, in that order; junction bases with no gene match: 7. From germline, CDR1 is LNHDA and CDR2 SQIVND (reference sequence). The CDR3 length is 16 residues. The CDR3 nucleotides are TGTGCCAGTAGCCCCTTTAGCGGGGGTTCCTACAATGAGCAGTTCTTC. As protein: CASSPFSGGSYNEQFF.

This CDR3 is CASSVYRPGQGKYSNQPQHF. CDR3 nucleotide sequence: TGTGCCAGCAGTGTGTATCGACCGGGACAGGGAAAATATAGCAATCAGCCCCAGCATTTT. This chain links TRBV6-1 with TRBJ1-5, with TRBD1 matching over 9 bases. J gave up 0 bases and V 4 bases, and 16 bases lay outside the gene matches. Germline loops: CDR1 MNHNS, CDR2 SASEGT. The CDR3 consists of 20 residues.

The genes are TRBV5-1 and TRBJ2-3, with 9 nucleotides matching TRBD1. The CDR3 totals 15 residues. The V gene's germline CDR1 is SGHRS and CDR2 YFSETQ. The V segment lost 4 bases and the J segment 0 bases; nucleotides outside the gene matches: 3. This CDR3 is CASSDGTGSTDTQYF. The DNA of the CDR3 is TGCGCCAGCAGCGACGGGACAGGGAGCACAGATACGCAGTATTTT. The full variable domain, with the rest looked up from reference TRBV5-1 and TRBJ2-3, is KAGVTQTPRYLIKTRGQQVTLSCSPISGHRSVSWYQQTPGQGLQFLFEYFSETQRNKGNFPGRFSGRQFSNSRSEMNVSTLELGDSALYLCASSDGTGSTDTQYFGPGTRLTVL.